The 14 T cell receptor beta chains below were found in one sample sequenced in a study of response to subunit inactivated influenza vaccine. TCRdb ran MiXCR on the RT-PCR reads and lists one entry per CDR3 protein. Of about 520,000 distinct CDR3 sequences listed, approximately 7.3% are singletons. Sequenced here: PBMCs from blood, sampled around 25 months after vaccination. The receptor source for this set is a man aged 50 to 75 who received an inactivated influenza vaccine.

The J gene is TRBJ2-3, the V gene TRBV6-1; D remains unclear. The CDR3 spans 13 residues. V was clipped by 5 bases and J by 7 bases, with 13 bases between them. Germline CDR1 and CDR2: MNHNS and SASEGT. CDR3 coding DNA: TGTGCCAGCAGTCCCCTAAGTTATTATACGCAGTATTTT. Protein sequence: CASSPLSYYTQYF.

This clonotype was seen repeatedly, ten times or more. As DNA, the CDR3 is TGTGCCAGCAGTTCCCCGGGCAGGGCCTACAATGAGCAGTTCTTC. This translates into CASSSPGRAYNEQFF. This sequence joins TRBV12-3 or TRBV12-4 and TRBJ2-1; a weak D match, TRBD1 (5 bases). This CDR3 spans 15 amino acids. V lost 4 bases, J lost 2 bases, and 12 bases lay in between.

This chain joins TRBV7-2 and TRBJ2-3; D call uncertain. V shed 3 bases and J shed 5 bases, with 6 bases lying between them. This CDR3 contains 12 residues. Germline V lookup: CDR1 SGHTA, CDR2 FQGNSA. CDR3 residues: CASSFREDTQYF. DNA of the CDR3: TGTGCCAGCAGCTTCCGCGAAGATACGCAGTATTTT. Filled out from reference TRBV7-2 and TRBJ2-3, the complete variable domain reads GAGVSQSPSNKVTEKGKDVELRCDPISGHTALYWYRQSLGQGLEFLIYFQGNSAPDKSGLPSDRFSAERTGGSVSTLTIQRTQQEDSAVYLCASSFREDTQYFGPGTRLTVL.

The gene calls are TRBV20-1 and TRBJ2-3; D is unresolved. The CDR3 totals 15 residues. V was clipped by 0 bases and J by 4 bases, with 14 bases between them. Germline V gene sequence: CDR1 DFQATT, CDR2 SNEGSKA (reference sequence). The CDR3 coding sequence is TGCAGTGCTAGAGATCTACGTAGTTTTGCAGATACGCAGTATTTT. It encodes CSARDLRSFADTQYF.

This rearrangement joins TRBV20-1 to TRBJ2-1; no reliable D call. The V end lost 6 bases, the J end lost 1 base, and 10 bases lay between the germline ends. CDR1 and CDR2 from the germline V gene are DFQATT and SNEGSKA (reference sequence). The CDR3 contains 13 residues. The CDR3 bases are TGCAGTGCAAAGGATGTATCCTACAATGAGCAGTTCTTC. It is translated as CSAKDVSYNEQFF.

The chain has TRBV4-1 and TRBJ2-2; D may be TRBD1 or TRBD2 (5 bases each). The length of the CDR3 is 16 residues. V was pared by 1 base and J by 3 bases, with 12 bases between. In germline, CDR1 is MGHRA, CDR2 YSYEKL. The CDR3 nucleotides read TGCGCCAGCAGCCAAGCCCCAGTGGGGGACACCGGGGAGCTGTTTTTT. This translates into CASSQAPVGDTGELFF.

This chain joins TRBV10-3 and TRBJ1-2, with D perhaps matching TRBD1 (6 bases). The germline V and J ends were trimmed by 4 bases and 6 bases, with 12 bases remaining between them. Germline CDR1 reads ENHRY; CDR2 reads SYGVKD. The CDR3 has 13 residues. The CDR3 DNA follows: TGTGCCATCAGTGGACAGGTAAAGGATGGCTACACCTTC. This encodes CAISGQVKDGYTF.

There are a few counts of this clonotype. This rearrangement joins TRBV7-8 to TRBJ2-3; 15 bases line up with TRBD2. V lost 4 bases, J lost 8 bases, and 16 bases stayed unmatched. Germline values: CDR1 SGHVS, CDR2 FQNEAQ. This CDR3 spans 19 amino acids. Written as DNA, the CDR3 is TGTGCCAGCAGCTCCCTTTCGGGACTAGCGGGAGGACTGTTCTCTACGCAGTATTTT. Translation gives CASSSLSGLAGGLFSTQYF.

The sample holds a few counts of this clonotype. The gene calls are TRBV6-5 and TRBJ2-7, with D perhaps matching TRBD2 (6 bases). The CDR3 is made up of 12 amino acids. V lost 7 bases and J 7 bases, leaving 14 bases between the germline ends. CDR1 is MNHEY, CDR2 SVGAGI, per germline. CDR3 coding DNA: TGTGCCAGCAACCACAAGGGGAGGGAGCAGTACTTC. The encoded protein is CASNHKGREQYF.

V usage is TRBV4-3 and J usage is TRBJ1-2; TRBD1 might be the D (6 bases). V lost 0 bases, J lost 10 bases, and 12 bases lay in between. Germline CDR1 and CDR2: LGHNA and YSLEER. The CDR3 is made up of 13 amino acids. The CDR3 sequence: CASSQDLGQDYTF. As DNA, the CDR3 is TGCGCCAGCAGCCAAGATCTGGGACAAGACTACACCTTC.

The rearrangement uses TRBV27 and TRBJ2-7; 14 bases are a match to TRBD2. The germline V gene encodes CDR1 MNHEY and CDR2 SMNVEV (reference sequence). The CDR3 is 16 amino acids. V gave up 5 bases and J gave up 4 bases; unmatched junction bases: 7. The CDR3 protein is CASSIGTSGRGYEQYF. The CDR3 nucleotides are TGTGCCAGCAGTATAGGGACTAGCGGGAGAGGATACGAGCAGTACTTC.

The rearrangement uses TRBV6-1 and TRBJ1-5, with 12 bases that match TRBD1. V trimming: 8 bases; J trimming: 4 bases; junction bases outside the gene matches: 6. Germline V lookup: CDR1 MNHNS, CDR2 SASEGT. The CDR3 loop spans 15 amino acids. The CDR3 spells CASWPGQGANQPQHF. The CDR3 DNA is TGTGCCAGCTGGCCGGGACAGGGGGCGAATCAGCCCCAGCATTTT.

This clonotype has a handful of counts. The rearrangement uses TRBV2 and TRBJ2-1; D is unclear. This CDR3 contains 12 residues. Trimming pared 7 bases from V and 4 bases from J, leaving 8 bases between. Germline loops: CDR1 SNHLY, CDR2 FYNNEI. The CDR3 protein is CASTKEYNEQFF. The CDR3 coding sequence is TGTGCCAGCACTAAGGAATACAATGAGCAGTTCTTC. Full variable domain (rest looked up from reference TRBV2 and TRBJ2-1): EPEVTQTPSHQVTQMGQEVILRCVPISNHLYFYWYRQILGQKVEFLVSFYNNEISEKSEIFDDQFSVERPDGSNFTLKIRSTKLEDSAMYFCASTKEYNEQFFGPGTRLTVL.

This clonotype was seen only a few times. This chain links TRBV20-1 with TRBJ1-3, with D tentatively TRBD1 (5 bases). CDR1 is DFQATT, CDR2 SNEGSKA, per germline (reference sequence). Deletions cut 3 bases from V and 4 bases from J, with 13 bases between. The CDR3 loop spans 14 amino acids. Here the CDR3 reads CSASPGGRGNTIYF. The CDR3 DNA sequence: TGCAGTGCTAGCCCCGGGGGAAGGGGAAACACCATATATTTT.